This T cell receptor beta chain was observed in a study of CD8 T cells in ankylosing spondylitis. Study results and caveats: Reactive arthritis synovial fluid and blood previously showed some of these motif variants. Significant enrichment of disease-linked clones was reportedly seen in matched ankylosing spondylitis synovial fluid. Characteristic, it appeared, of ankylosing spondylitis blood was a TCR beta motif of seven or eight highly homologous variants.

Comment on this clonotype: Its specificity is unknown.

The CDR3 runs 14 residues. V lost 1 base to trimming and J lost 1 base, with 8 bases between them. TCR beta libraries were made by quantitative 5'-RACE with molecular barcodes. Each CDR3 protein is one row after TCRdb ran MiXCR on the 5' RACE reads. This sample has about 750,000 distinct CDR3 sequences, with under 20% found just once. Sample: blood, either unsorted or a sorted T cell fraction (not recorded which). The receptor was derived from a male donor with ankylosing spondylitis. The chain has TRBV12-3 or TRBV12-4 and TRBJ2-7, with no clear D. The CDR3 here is CASSLGVASYEQYF. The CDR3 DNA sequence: TGTGCCAGCAGTTTAGGGGTAGCTTCCTACGAGCAGTACTTC.